The rows below give T cell receptor beta chains drawn from one sample of a study of identical twins. Each CDR3 protein gets one entry after TCRdb re-called the 5' RACE reads with MiXCR. The sample contains 460,000 or so distinct CDR3 sequences, 12% to 15% of which appear only once. The same sample was also studied in work on yellow fever vaccine responses in identical twins.

Sample: CD4+ T cells sorted from blood. Receptors originate from a young woman in good health. CDR3s include the opening cysteine and the closing phenylalanine or tryptophan. Fields, in order: D gene, J gene, V gene, clone size, CDR3 DNA, CDR3 protein. A D gene is named only where the DNA matches it firmly. The listing skips clone size in some rows; elsewhere it reads once, few, many or a size class.

d_gene: .
j_gene: TRBJ2-1
v_gene: TRBV6-2/TRBV6-3
abundance: .
CDR3nt: TGTGCCAGCAGACCAATAGACCGTCCGTCCAATGAGCAGTTCTTC
CDR3aa: CASRPIDRPSNEQFF

d_gene: TRBD2
j_gene: TRBJ2-1
v_gene: TRBV20-1
abundance: .
CDR3nt: TGCAGTGCTTATTCCGGTGGTAGCGGGATCTCCTACAATGAGCAGTTCTTC
CDR3aa: CSAYSGGSGISYNEQFF

d_gene: .
j_gene: TRBJ2-5
v_gene: TRBV20-1
abundance: .
CDR3nt: TGCTGTGCTAGGGTCCCTACACCACATCGCCAGGAAGAGACCCAGTACTTC
CDR3aa: CCARVPTPHRQEETQYF

d_gene: .
j_gene: TRBJ2-5
v_gene: TRBV6-1
abundance: .
CDR3nt: TGTGCCAGCAGTCCCACTGCCGGGACTGGAAAAGAGACCCAGTACTTC
CDR3aa: CASSPTAGTGKETQYF

d_gene: TRBD2
j_gene: TRBJ2-7
v_gene: TRBV4-2
abundance: few
CDR3nt: TGTGCCAGCAGCCAAGATTTACTAGCGGTCTACGAGCAGTACTTC
CDR3aa: CASSQDLLAVYEQYF

d_gene: TRBD2
j_gene: TRBJ2-3
v_gene: TRBV10-3
abundance: .
CDR3nt: TGTGCCATCAGTGGGGGACTACAAGGGGATACGCAGTATTTT
CDR3aa: CAISGGLQGDTQYF

d_gene: TRBD1
j_gene: TRBJ1-5
v_gene: TRBV6-5
abundance: few
CDR3nt: TGTGCCAGCAGTTACAGGGACAGGGGCAATGGTCAGCCCCAGCATTTT
CDR3aa: CASSYRDRGNGQPQHF

d_gene: TRBD1
j_gene: TRBJ1-4
v_gene: TRBV29-1
abundance: many
CDR3nt: TGCAGCGTGCTGGGACAGGGGCAAGAAAAACTGTTTTTT
CDR3aa: CSVLGQGQEKLFF

d_gene: .
j_gene: TRBJ2-1
v_gene: TRBV5-1
abundance: .
CDR3nt: TGCGCCAGCAGCTTGGCGGGACGGACCAATGAGCAGTTCTTC
CDR3aa: CASSLAGRTNEQFF

d_gene: TRBD2
j_gene: TRBJ2-2
v_gene: TRBV6-1
abundance: .
CDR3nt: TGTGCCAGCAGTACAGCGGGGGTCACCGGGGAGCTGTTTTTT
CDR3aa: CASSTAGVTGELFF

d_gene: TRBD2
j_gene: TRBJ2-3
v_gene: TRBV15
abundance: .
CDR3nt: TGTGCCACCAGCAGGTTACTAGCGGGAGGTGGCACAGATACGCAGTATTTT
CDR3aa: CATSRLLAGGGTDTQYF

d_gene: TRBD1
j_gene: TRBJ2-7
v_gene: TRBV18
abundance: .
CDR3nt: TGTGCCAGCTCATTCCCGGGACAGGGGATGGTGTACGAGCAGTACTTC
CDR3aa: CASSFPGQGMVYEQYF

d_gene: TRBD1
j_gene: TRBJ2-7
v_gene: TRBV29-1
abundance: many
CDR3nt: TGCAGCGTTGACACACAGGGGATCAAAGAGCAGTACTTC
CDR3aa: CSVDTQGIKEQYF

d_gene: .
j_gene: TRBJ1-2
v_gene: TRBV6-1
abundance: .
CDR3nt: TGTGCCAGCACGGTAGGACCCGGCCACGGCTACACCTTC
CDR3aa: CASTVGPGHGYTF

d_gene: TRBD2
j_gene: TRBJ2-2
v_gene: TRBV5-5
abundance: .
CDR3nt: TGTGCCAGCAGCGCGACTAGCGGGTGGAACACCGGGGAGCTGTTTTTT
CDR3aa: CASSATSGWNTGELFF

d_gene: .
j_gene: TRBJ1-1
v_gene: TRBV7-9
abundance: few
CDR3nt: TGTGCCAGCAGCTTTCACTCAGGGGAGAACACTGAAGCTTTCTTT
CDR3aa: CASSFHSGENTEAFF

d_gene: TRBD1
j_gene: TRBJ2-6
v_gene: TRBV11-2
abundance: many
CDR3nt: TGTGCCAGCAGCTTAGGGACAGGTCCCGGGGCCAACGTCCTGACTTTC
CDR3aa: CASSLGTGPGANVLTF

d_gene: .
j_gene: TRBJ1-6
v_gene: TRBV27
abundance: few
CDR3nt: TGTGCCAGCAGTCTCATGCTGGGAGTACCCCTCCACTTT
CDR3aa: CASSLMLGVPLHF

d_gene: .
j_gene: TRBJ2-2
v_gene: TRBV24-1
abundance: few
CDR3nt: TGTGCCACCAGTGATGTTTCGATGGGTTCGGACACCGGGGAGCTGTTTTTT
CDR3aa: CATSDVSMGSDTGELFF

d_gene: TRBD1
j_gene: TRBJ2-2
v_gene: TRBV10-3
abundance: few
CDR3nt: TGTGCCATCCGGGACAGTTCGAACACCGGGGAGCTGTTTTTT
CDR3aa: CAIRDSSNTGELFF

d_gene: TRBD1
j_gene: TRBJ1-6
v_gene: TRBV7-2
abundance: many
CDR3nt: TGTGCCAGCAGCGAACAGGGGGCACGGAATTCACCCCTCCACTTT
CDR3aa: CASSEQGARNSPLHF

d_gene: .
j_gene: TRBJ2-1
v_gene: TRBV25-1
abundance: few
CDR3nt: TGTGCCAGCAGTGAATATAAGGGTCAGGGCAATGAGCAGTTCTTC
CDR3aa: CASSEYKGQGNEQFF

d_gene: TRBD2
j_gene: TRBJ2-7
v_gene: TRBV7-6
abundance: .
CDR3nt: TGTGCCAGTAAAACTAGCGGGGGCTCCTACGAGCAGTACTTC
CDR3aa: CASKTSGGSYEQYF

d_gene: .
j_gene: TRBJ2-7
v_gene: TRBV29-1
abundance: many
CDR3nt: TGCAGCGTTGAAATGGCTGGGAAAAGGAACGAGCAGTACTTC
CDR3aa: CSVEMAGKRNEQYF

d_gene: TRBD1
j_gene: TRBJ1-4
v_gene: TRBV28
abundance: .
CDR3nt: TGTGCCAGCAGGGCGACAGGGACTAATGAAAAACTGTTTTTT
CDR3aa: CASRATGTNEKLFF

d_gene: .
j_gene: TRBJ1-6
v_gene: TRBV5-6
abundance: few
CDR3nt: TGTGCCAGCAGCCCTCGGACCCGGGGGTATAATTCACCCCTCCACTTT
CDR3aa: CASSPRTRGYNSPLHF

d_gene: TRBD1
j_gene: TRBJ2-7
v_gene: TRBV5-1
abundance: few
CDR3nt: TGCGCCAGCAGCTTGGATGGACAGGGGGCTTCCTACGAGCAGTACTTC
CDR3aa: CASSLDGQGASYEQYF

d_gene: .
j_gene: TRBJ2-2
v_gene: TRBV10-1
abundance: many
CDR3nt: TGCGCCAGCAGTGAGTCAAGGGGGAACACCGGGGAGCTGTTTTTT
CDR3aa: CASSESRGNTGELFF

d_gene: .
j_gene: TRBJ2-7
v_gene: TRBV28
abundance: .
CDR3nt: TGTGCCAGCAGGCGGCCCAGGGGGGCTACCTACGAGCAGTACTTC
CDR3aa: CASRRPRGATYEQYF

d_gene: TRBD2
j_gene: TRBJ2-1
v_gene: TRBV28
abundance: few
CDR3nt: TGTGCCAGCAGTTTTTTGGGGGCCCGGGGGGGCTCCTACAATGAGCAGTTCTTC
CDR3aa: CASSFLGARGGSYNEQFF

d_gene: TRBD2
j_gene: TRBJ2-1
v_gene: TRBV5-4
abundance: .
CDR3nt: TGTGCCAGCAGCCCCAGGACTAGCGGGCGCCTCGTAGAGTTCTTC
CDR3aa: CASSPRTSGRLVEFF

d_gene: .
j_gene: TRBJ1-4
v_gene: TRBV9
abundance: .
CDR3nt: TGTGCCAGCAGCGTGGGAACGGCAGGGAATGAAAAACTGTTTTTT
CDR3aa: CASSVGTAGNEKLFF

d_gene: TRBD2
j_gene: TRBJ2-7
v_gene: TRBV7-9
abundance: .
CDR3nt: TGTGCCAGCAGTTTGGTAGCGGGAGCCTACGAGCAGTACTTC
CDR3aa: CASSLVAGAYEQYF

d_gene: .
j_gene: TRBJ2-3
v_gene: TRBV10-3
abundance: .
CDR3nt: TGTGCCATCAGTGAGCAGGCAGATACGCAGTATTTT
CDR3aa: CAISEQADTQYF

d_gene: TRBD1
j_gene: TRBJ1-1
v_gene: TRBV3-1
abundance: few
CDR3nt: TGTGCCAGCAGCCCGAGACAGGGAGGGACTGAAGCTTTCTTT
CDR3aa: CASSPRQGGTEAFF